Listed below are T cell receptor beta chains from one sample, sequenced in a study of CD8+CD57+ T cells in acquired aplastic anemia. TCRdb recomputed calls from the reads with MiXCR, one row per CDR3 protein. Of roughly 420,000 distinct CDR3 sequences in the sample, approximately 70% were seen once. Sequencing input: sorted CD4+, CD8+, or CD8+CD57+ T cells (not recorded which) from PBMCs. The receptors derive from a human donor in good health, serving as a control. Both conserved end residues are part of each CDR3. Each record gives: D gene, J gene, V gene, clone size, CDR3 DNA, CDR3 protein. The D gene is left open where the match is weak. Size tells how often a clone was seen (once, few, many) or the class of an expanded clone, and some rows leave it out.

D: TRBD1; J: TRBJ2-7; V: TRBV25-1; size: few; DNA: TGTGCCAGCAGTGCTCCCGGGACAGCATACGAGCAGTACTTC; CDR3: CASSAPGTAYEQYF
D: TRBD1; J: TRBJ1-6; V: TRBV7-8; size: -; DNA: TGTGCCAGCAGCCCTCCGGACAGGGCTAATTCACCCCTCCACTTT; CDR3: CASSPPDRANSPLHF
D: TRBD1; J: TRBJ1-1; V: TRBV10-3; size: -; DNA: TGTGCCATCACCAGGACAGGTATGAACACTGAAGCTTTCTTT; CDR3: CAITRTGMNTEAFF
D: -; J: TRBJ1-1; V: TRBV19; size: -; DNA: TGTGCCAGTAGTTCATGGGGAGGCACTGAAGCTTTCTTT; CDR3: CASSSWGGTEAFF
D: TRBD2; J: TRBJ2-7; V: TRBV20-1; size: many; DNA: TGCAGTGCTAGGACTAGCGGGTACGAGCAGTACTTC; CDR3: CSARTSGYEQYF
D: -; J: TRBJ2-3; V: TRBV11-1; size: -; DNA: TGTGCCAGCAGCGTAGCGCTGAGCTGCACAGATACGCAGTATTTT; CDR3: CASSVALSCTDTQYF
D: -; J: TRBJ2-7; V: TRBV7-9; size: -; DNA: TGTGCCAGCAGCTTCGCGCCGGACACCCCCTACGAGCATTACTTC; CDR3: CASSFAPDTPYEHYF
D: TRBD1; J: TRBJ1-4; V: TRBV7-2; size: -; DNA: TGTGCCAGCAGCTTCCAGGGGGGGGATGAGCCCCTGTTTTTT; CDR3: CASSFQGGDEPLFF
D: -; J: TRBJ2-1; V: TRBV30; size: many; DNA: TGTGCCTGGACGCCGAGCTCCTACAATGAGCAGTTCTTC; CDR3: CAWTPSSYNEQFF
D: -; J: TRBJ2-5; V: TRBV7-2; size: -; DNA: TGTGCCAGCACCCAAGGCGGGCAAGACATCCTGAACTTC; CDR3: CASTQGGQDILNF
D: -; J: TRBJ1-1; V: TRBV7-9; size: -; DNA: TGTGCCAGCAGCGAAGGAGCGGGCGCGGCAGATGCTTTCTTT; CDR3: CASSEGAGAADAFF
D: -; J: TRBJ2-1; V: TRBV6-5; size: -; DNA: TGCGCCAGCAGACGAGGGGGGCGGAATGAGCAGTTCTTC; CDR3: CASRRGGRNEQFF
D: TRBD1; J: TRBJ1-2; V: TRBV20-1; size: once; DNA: TGCAGTGCTGGGGACAGAAGAAATGGCAACACCTTC; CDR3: CSAGDRRNGNTF
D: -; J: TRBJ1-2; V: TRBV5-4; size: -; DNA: TGTGCCAGCAGCCTTGCAGGGGAGAGCGGCTACACCTTC; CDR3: CASSLAGESGYTF
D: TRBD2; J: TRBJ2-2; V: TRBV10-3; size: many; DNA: TGTGCCATCAGTGTTGACCTAGCGGTGAACACCGGGGAGCTGTTTTTT; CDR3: CAISVDLAVNTGELFF
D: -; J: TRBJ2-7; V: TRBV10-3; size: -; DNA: TGTGCCATCAGTTACCGCGACAGGTTGACCTACGAGCAGTACTTC; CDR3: CAISYRDRLTYEQYF
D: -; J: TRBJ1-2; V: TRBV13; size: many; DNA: TGTGCCAGCAGCTTCCCGGGACAAAATGGCTACACCTTC; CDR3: CASSFPGQNGYTF
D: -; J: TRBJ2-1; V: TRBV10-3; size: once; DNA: TGTGCCATCGGTTACCTCCCCAATGAGCAGTACTTT; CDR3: CAIGYLPNEQYF
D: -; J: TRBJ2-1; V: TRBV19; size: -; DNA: TGTGCCAGCACCGGCCAGGGATACAAGCCCCAGCTCTTC; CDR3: CASTGQGYKPQLF
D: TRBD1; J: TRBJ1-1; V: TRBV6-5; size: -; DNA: TGTGCCAGCAGCCAGGACAGGGGGCGGACTGAAGCTTTCTTT; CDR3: CASSQDRGRTEAFF
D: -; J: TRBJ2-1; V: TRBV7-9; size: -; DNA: TGTGCCAGCAGTTCCCCTAGCAATACAAACAATGAGCAGTTCTTC; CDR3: CASSSPSNTNNEQFF
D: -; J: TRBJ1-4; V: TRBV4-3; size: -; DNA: TGCGCCAGCCGCCAAGTAGGACGGGGAAGCGAAAAACTGTTTTTT; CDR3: CASRQVGRGSEKLFF
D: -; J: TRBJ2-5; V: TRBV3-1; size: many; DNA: TGTGCCAGCAGCCACGGTACTCAAGAGACCCAGTACTTC; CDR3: CASSHGTQETQYF
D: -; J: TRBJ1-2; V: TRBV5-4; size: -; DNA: TGTGCCAGCAGCAGATCGGAAGACTATGGCTACACCTTC; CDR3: CASSRSEDYGYTF
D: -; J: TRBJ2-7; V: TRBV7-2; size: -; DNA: TGTGCTAGCAGCTCCATGATGGGCACAGATACGCAGTATTTC; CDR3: CASSSMMGTDTQYF
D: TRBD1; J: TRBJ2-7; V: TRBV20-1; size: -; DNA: TGCAGTGCTCAAGGCCGGTTGGGACAGGGTATATACGAGCAGTACTTC; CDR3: CSAQGRLGQGIYEQYF
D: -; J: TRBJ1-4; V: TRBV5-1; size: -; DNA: TGTGCCAGCAGCTTAGCAGGACAGAGGAGTGAAAAACTGTTTTTT; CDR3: CASSLAGQRSEKLFF
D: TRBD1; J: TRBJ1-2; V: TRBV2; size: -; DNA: TGTGCCAGCGGATCGGGACAGGGATTTGGCTACACCTTC; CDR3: CASGSGQGFGYTF
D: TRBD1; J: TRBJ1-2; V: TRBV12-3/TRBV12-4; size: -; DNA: TGTGCCAGCAGTGGGCCGGGACAGGGGGCTGGCTATGGCTACACCTTC; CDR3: CASSGPGQGAGYGYTF
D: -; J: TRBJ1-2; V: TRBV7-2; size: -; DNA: TGTGCCAGCAGCGTGGGGAGGCAACCTGGGGGCTACACCTTC; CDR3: CASSVGRQPGGYTF
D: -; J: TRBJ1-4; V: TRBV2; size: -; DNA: TGTGCCAGCAGTGAGGCCGGGACGGTGTTGGAAAAACTGTTTTTT; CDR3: CASSEAGTVLEKLFF
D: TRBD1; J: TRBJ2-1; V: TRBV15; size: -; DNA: TGTGCCACCAGCTCCTTGGGACAGATCCATGAGCAGTTCTTC; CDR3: CATSSLGQIHEQFF
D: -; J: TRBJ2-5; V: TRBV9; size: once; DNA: TGTGCCAGCAGTCGCCACGGGAAACTGTACCACGAGACCCAGTACTTC; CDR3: CASSRHGKLYHETQYF
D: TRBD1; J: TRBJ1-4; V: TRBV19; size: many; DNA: TGTGCCAGCAGAAGGGACAGGGGAAGTGAAAAACTGTTTTTT; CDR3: CASRRDRGSEKLFF
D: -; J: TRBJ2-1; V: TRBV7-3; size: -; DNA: TGTGCCAGCAGCTTGGGGGGTGGGGCCGCAAATGAGCAGTTCTTC; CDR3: CASSLGGGAANEQFF
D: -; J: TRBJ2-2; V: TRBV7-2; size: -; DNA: TGCGCCAGCAGCTTAGAAGGGTTTGGGGCCGGGGGGCTGTTTTTT; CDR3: CASSLEGFGAGGLFF
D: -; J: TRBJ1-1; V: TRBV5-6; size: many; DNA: TGTGCCAGCAGCTCATGGGGGTTCACTGAAGCTTTCTTT; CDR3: CASSSWGFTEAFF
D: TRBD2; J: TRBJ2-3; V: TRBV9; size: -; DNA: TGCGCCAGCAGCCCGGGGTTAGCGGGGGGCCCTGATACGCAGTATTTT; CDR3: CASSPGLAGGPDTQYF
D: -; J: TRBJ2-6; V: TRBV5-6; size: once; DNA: TGTGCCAGCAGCGTATCTCAGGACTCTGGGGCCAACGTCCTGACTTTC; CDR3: CASSVSQDSGANVLTF
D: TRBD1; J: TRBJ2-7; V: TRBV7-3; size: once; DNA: TGTGCCAGCAGTTTGAGGCAGGGGGCGCGGGAGCAGTACTTC; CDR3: CASSLRQGAREQYF
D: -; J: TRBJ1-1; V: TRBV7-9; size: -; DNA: TGTGCCAGCAGCGTTAAAGGAAACACCGACGAAGCCTACTTT; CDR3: CASSVKGNTDEAYF
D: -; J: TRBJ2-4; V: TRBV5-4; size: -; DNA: TGTGCCAGCAGCTTGGATGTACAGGGCCCACGGAACATTCAGTACTTC; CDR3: CASSLDVQGPRNIQYF
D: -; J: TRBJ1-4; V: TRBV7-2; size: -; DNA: TGTGCCAGCAGCTTCCTCCGCACAGAGGCGCAGTATTTTCTGTTTTTT; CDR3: CASSFLRTEAQYFLFF
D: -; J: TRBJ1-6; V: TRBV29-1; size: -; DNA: TGCAGCGTTGGGGTCAGGGGCAATTCACCCCTCCACTTT; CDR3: CSVGVRGNSPLHF
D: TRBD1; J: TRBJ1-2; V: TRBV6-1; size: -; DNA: TGTGCCAGCAGTGAAGCGGGACAGGGAAACTATGGCTACACCTTC; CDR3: CASSEAGQGNYGYTF
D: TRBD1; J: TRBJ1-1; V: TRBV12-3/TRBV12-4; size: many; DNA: TGTGCCACCGCAACGTTGGGGACAGGGGAAACTGAAGCTTTCTTT; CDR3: CATATLGTGETEAFF
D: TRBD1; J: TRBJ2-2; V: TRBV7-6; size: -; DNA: TGTGCCAGCAGCTCTGACAGGGGAGACGAGCAGTACTTTTTT; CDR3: CASSSDRGDEQYFF
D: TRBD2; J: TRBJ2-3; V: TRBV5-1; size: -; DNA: TGCGCCAGCAGCTTGGTGGCTAGCGGGAGCCCAGGGGCAGATACGCAGTATTTT; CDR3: CASSLVASGSPGADTQYF
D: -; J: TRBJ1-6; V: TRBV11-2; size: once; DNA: TGTGCCAGCAGCGCCGCGGGGGCGGCCAATTCACCCCTCCACTTT; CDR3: CASSAAGAANSPLHF
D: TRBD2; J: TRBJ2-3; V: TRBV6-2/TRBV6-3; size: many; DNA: TGTGCCAGCAGTTACCTCACTAGCGGGGGGACAGATACGCAGTATTTT; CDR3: CASSYLTSGGTDTQYF
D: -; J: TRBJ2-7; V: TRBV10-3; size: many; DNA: TGTGCCATCAGTGAGAGGCCACCCTACGAGCAGTACTTC; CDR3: CAISERPPYEQYF
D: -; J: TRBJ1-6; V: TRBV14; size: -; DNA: TGTGCCAGCAGCCAGGGACGGTATAATTCACCCCTCCACTTT; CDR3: CASSQGRYNSPLHF
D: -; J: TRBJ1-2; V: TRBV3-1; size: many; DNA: TGTGCCAGCAGCCAAGTATGGCAGACCTATGGCTACACCTTC; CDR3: CASSQVWQTYGYTF